This T cell receptor (beta chain) stems from a study of shared clonotypes between healthy human individuals. Across the whole study: Three CD4 naive, three CD4 memory, two CD8 naive and one CD8 memory plate were used per donor.

Profiled with immunoSEQ multiplex PCR; TCRdb holds only in-frame clones, not every one. This table holds millions of clones, about 93% found once. Naive CD8 cells, CD45RO-negative and positively selected for CCR7, excluded terminally differentiated effector memory CD45RA+ cells. The TCR sequence derives from a man aged 18 to 29 in good health. Some clones in this sample may be carry-over from other donors' samples. Sequenced: naive CD8+ T cells from PBMCs.

This CDR3 is CASGSEQFF. As DNA, the CDR3 is TGTGCCAGCGGGAGTGAGCAGTTCTTC. The chain has TRBV7-9 and TRBJ2-1, with D tentatively TRBD2 (5 bases). CDR1 and CDR2 from the germline V gene are SEHNR and FQNEAQ (reference sequence). The CDR3 is 9 amino acids. The V gene lost 8 bases and the J gene lost 9 bases, with 5 bases spanning the gap.